A selection of T cell receptor beta chains follows, all from one sample in a study of neurological immune-mediated disorders. TCRdb re-called the 5' RACE reads with MiXCR, one entry per CDR3 protein. This repertoire shows about 52,000 distinct CDR3 sequences, around 4% found once; its top ten account for over 5%. Source material: PBMCs. The receptor source for this set is a man aged 60 to 75 with multiple sclerosis. The CDR3 runs from the conserved cysteine through the conserved F or W. The D gene is left open where the match is weak. Clone size, where shown, is once, few, many, or a class for clones that have expanded.

V	J	D	size	CDR3	DNA
TRBV19	TRBJ2-1	NA	NA	CASSTTRLSGNSYNEQFF	TGTGCCAGTAGTACAACCCGACTTAGCGGCAACTCCTACAATGAGCAGTTCTTC
TRBV12-3/TRBV12-4	TRBJ2-7	TRBD1	few	CASSWTGGEAEQYF	TGTGCCAGCAGTTGGACAGGGGGGGAGGCCGAGCAGTACTTC
TRBV20-1	TRBJ2-5	TRBD2	many	CSADLAGAETQYF	TGCAGTGCTGATCTAGCGGGGGCAGAGACCCAGTACTTC
TRBV3-1	TRBJ2-6	NA	many	CASSLSGGVLTF	TGTGCCAGCAGCCTTTCCGGGGGCGTCCTGACTTTC
TRBV3-1	TRBJ2-3	TRBD2	many	CASSRTSGMDTQYF	TGTGCCAGCAGCCGTACTAGCGGGATGGATACGCAGTATTTT
TRBV7-8	TRBJ1-1	NA	many	CASSLKDTSTEAFF	TGTGCCAGCAGCTTAAAGGACACCAGCACTGAAGCTTTCTTT
TRBV20-1	TRBJ2-2	NA	many	CSATVLGTGAAGELFF	TGCAGTGCGACTGTCCTGGGTACAGGCGCCGCCGGGGAGCTGTTTTTT
TRBV5-4	TRBJ2-7	NA	few	CASSSWPYEQYF	TGTGCCAGCAGCTCATGGCCCTACGAGCAGTACTTC
TRBV3-1	TRBJ2-1	NA	NA	CASTTGTRRFF	TGTGCCAGCACCACCGGGACGAGGCGGTTCTTC
TRBV5-1	TRBJ2-7	NA	many	CASFSDPGKQYF	TGCGCCAGCTTCTCGGACCCAGGAAAACAGTACTTC
TRBV18	TRBJ2-3	TRBD1	many	CASSLEGDRVTQYF	TGTGCCAGCTCACTAGAAGGGGACAGGGTTACGCAGTATTTT
TRBV11-2	TRBJ1-1	TRBD1	many	CASSLVGTVDTEAFF	TGTGCCAGCAGCTTAGTAGGGACAGTAGACACTGAAGCTTTCTTT
TRBV5-1	TRBJ1-1	TRBD1	many	CASSFYAVGTGGGAAFF	TGCGCCAGCAGCTTTTATGCAGTTGGGACAGGGGGCGGCGCAGCTTTCTTT
TRBV11-2	TRBJ1-2	NA	many	CASSPYSYGYTF	TGTGCCAGCAGCCCCTACTCGTATGGCTACACCTTC
TRBV7-2	TRBJ1-4	NA	many	CASSFSSLDEKLFF	TGTGCCAGCAGCTTTTCGTCCCTCGATGAAAAACTGTTTTTT
TRBV6-5	TRBJ2-2	NA	many	CASRSLAGGVAGELFF	TGTGCCAGCAGGAGTTTGGCAGGTGGCGTGGCCGGGGAGCTGTTTTTT